This record concerns one T cell receptor beta chain sequence. This sample is part of a study of long-term antiretroviral therapy in people with HIV. With survey level as its setting, the immunoSEQ assay was v3.0. Here immunoSEQ multiplex PCR was the method, and the copy in TCRdb shows in-frame clones only, minus some. The table has some 19,000 clones, roughly 86% seen once. The CDR3 spans 15 residues. CDR1 is SGHRS and CDR2 is YFSETQ in the germline V gene. Trimming pared 1 base from V and 5 bases from J, leaving 16 bases between. The genes are TRBV5-1 and TRBJ2-7; tentatively, D is TRBD2 (7 bases). The clonotype originates from a man aged 35 to 55 with HIV. Sequencing used unsorted PBMCs, obtained 0.5 years after starting antiretroviral therapy. The CDR3 DNA sequence: TGCGCCAGCAGCTTGCCGGGGGGCGCTTCGGACGAGCAGTACTTC. Translation: CASSLPGGASDEQYF.